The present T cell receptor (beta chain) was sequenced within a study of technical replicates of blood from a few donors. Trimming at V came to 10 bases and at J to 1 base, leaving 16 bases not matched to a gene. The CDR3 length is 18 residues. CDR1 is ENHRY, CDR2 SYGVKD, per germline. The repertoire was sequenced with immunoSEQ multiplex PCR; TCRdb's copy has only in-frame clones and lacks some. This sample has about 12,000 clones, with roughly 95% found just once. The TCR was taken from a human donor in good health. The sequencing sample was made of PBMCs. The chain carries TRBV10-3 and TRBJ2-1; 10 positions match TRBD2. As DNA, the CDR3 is TGTGCCACCCGGCCCCATCTAGCGGGAGATGGATCCTACAATGAGCAGTTCTTC. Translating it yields CATRPHLAGDGSYNEQFF.